The 24 T cell receptor beta chains given below trace back to one sample, sequenced in a study of sequential checkpoint blockade in melanoma. The method was immunoSEQ multiplex PCR; TCRdb's version includes in-frame clones alone and lacks a portion of them. The data hold about 28,000 clones, with around 80% observed a single time. Documented treatment: randomized to nivolumab then ipilimumab (arm A) or the reverse (arm B). The sample here was CD8+ T cells sorted from blood (inferred from file names), taken from a patient given nivolumab and ipilimumab in sequence. These receptors originate from a human donor with melanoma.

The rearrangement uses TRBV19 and TRBJ2-1, with 7 bases aligning to TRBD1. The length of the CDR3 is 14 residues. CDR1 and CDR2 (germline): LNHDA, SQIVND (reference sequence). Losses at the gene ends were 3 bases for V and 8 bases for J; bases not matched to a gene: 7. DNA for the CDR3: TGTGCCAGTAGTATGAAGACAGGGAATCATGAGCAGTTCTTC. Translation: CASSMKTGNHEQFF.

The rearrangement links TRBV25-1 to TRBJ2-4; 8 nucleotides align to TRBD1. Germline V gene sequence: CDR1 MGHDK, CDR2 SYGVNS. This CDR3 is 16 amino acids long. The J segment lost 0 bases and the V segment lost 8 bases, leaving 9 bases of the junction unmatched. The CDR3 loop reads CASWRTGGLAKNIQYF. Here the CDR3 DNA reads TGTGCCAGCTGGCGAACAGGGGGACTAGCCAAAAACATTCAGTACTTC.

The CDR3, as DNA: TGTGCCACCTCTGACGGGGGGCAGGACACCGGGGAGCTGTTTTTT. It is translated as CATSDGGQDTGELFF. The chain couples TRBV19 to TRBJ2-2, with a tentative D call TRBD2 (7 bases). Germline V gives CDR1 LNHDA, CDR2 SQIVND (reference sequence). The germline V and J ends were trimmed by 10 bases and 3 bases, with 18 bases remaining between them. The length of the CDR3 is 15 residues.

This clone was counted only a few times. The chain uses TRBV4-3 and TRBJ2-6; D not certain. This CDR3 has 15 residues. CDR1 LGHNA and CDR2 YSLEER come from the germline V gene. V dropped 0 bases and J dropped 2 bases, with 5 bases sitting between them. The CDR3 region has the DNA TGCGCCAGCAGCCAAGAGGAGACTGGGGCCAACGTCCTGACTTTC. Protein sequence: CASSQEETGANVLTF.

J is TRBJ2-1 and V is TRBV9; 11 bases align to TRBD2. V was pared by 3 bases and J by 6 bases, with 5 bases of the junction left unmatched. The CDR3 totals 15 residues. Per the germline V gene, CDR1 is SGDLS and CDR2 is YYNGEE. Here the CDR3 reads CASSGAGTSGNEQFF. The CDR3 bases are TGTGCCAGCAGCGGCGCCGGGACTAGCGGCAATGAGCAGTTCTTC.

CDR3 coding DNA: TGCGCCAGCAGCCAAGAGGGGACAGAGAACACTGAAGCTTTCTTT. Protein sequence: CASSQEGTENTEAFF. V and J are TRBV4-1 and TRBJ1-1; 7 bases are a match to TRBD1. J gave up 1 base and V 0 bases, and 2 bases lay outside the gene matches. Germline V gene data show CDR1 as MGHRA and CDR2 as YSYEKL. CDR3 length: 15 residues.

J is TRBJ2-3 and V is TRBV4-3; D possibly corresponds to TRBD2 (7 bases). Per germline, CDR1 LGHNA and CDR2 YSLEER. The germline V and J ends were trimmed by 1 base and 1 base, with 9 bases remaining between them. The CDR3 sequence is 15 residues long. The CDR3 nucleotides are TGCGCCAGCAGCCAAGCGGGGGGCCGCACAGATACGCAGTATTTT. It specifies CASSQAGGRTDTQYF.

The J gene is TRBJ2-7, the V gene TRBV9; D call uncertain. Trimming removed 6 bases from V and 2 bases from J, with 12 bases in between. This CDR3 spans 13 amino acids. Germline values: CDR1 SGDLS, CDR2 YYNGEE. The CDR3 region is CASNTGGTYEQYF. The CDR3 DNA reads TGTGCCAGCAACACCGGCGGAACCTACGAGCAGTACTTC.

The count of this clone is one. Germline and junction disagree at one end, which may indicate a read error. The same CDR3 arises from other DNA sequences in this sample as well. J is TRBJ2-2 and V is TRBV27; D perhaps matches TRBD2 (5 bases). The CDR3 has 11 amino acids. CDR1 is MNHEY, CDR2 SMNVEV, per germline (reference sequence). The CDR3 spells CASSRAGELFF. CDR3 DNA: TGTGCCAGCAGTCGGGCCGGGGAGCTATTTTTT.

J is TRBJ2-1 and V is TRBV28; tentatively, D is TRBD2 (6 bases). The CDR3 is made up of 13 amino acids. Germline CDR1 is MDHEN and CDR2 is SYDVKM. V lost 6 bases and J 4 bases, leaving 10 bases between the germline ends. CDR3 DNA: TGTGCCAGCAGCCCCGGGACTTACAATGAGCAGTTCTTC. It specifies CASSPGTYNEQFF. Variable domain in full (rest from reference TRBV28 and TRBJ2-1): DVKVTQSSRYLVKRTGEKVFLECVQDMDHENMFWYRQDPGLGLRLIYFSYDVKMKEKGDIPEGYSVSREKKERFSLILESASTNQTSMYLCASSPGTYNEQFFGPGTRLTVL.

The chain has TRBV4-1 and TRBJ1-5, with 7 bases lining up with TRBD1. From germline, CDR1 is MGHRA and CDR2 YSYEKL. The CDR3 is 14 amino acids. The V segment lost 4 bases and the J segment 6 bases; nucleotides outside the gene matches: 6. The CDR3 DNA follows: TGCGCCAGCAGCCCTACAGGGGTTGGTCAGCCCCAGCATTTT. Protein product: CASSPTGVGQPQHF.

The chain carries TRBV6-4 and TRBJ2-1; 9 bases map to TRBD2. The V and J ends lost 3 bases and 5 bases, in that order; junction bases with no gene match: 14. Germline V gene sequence: CDR1 MRHNA, CDR2 SNTAGT. The CDR3 loop spans 18 amino acids. The CDR3 sequence is CASSEDPSGTAYDNEQFF. CDR3 bases: TGTGCCAGCAGTGAGGACCCTAGCGGGACGGCCTATGACAATGAGCAGTTCTTC.

The chain has TRBV29-1 and TRBJ1-1; 11 nucleotides align to TRBD1. The CDR3 contains 13 residues. CDR1 SQVTM and CDR2 ANQGSEA come from the germline V gene. V lost 5 bases, J lost 11 bases, and 10 bases stayed unmatched. CDR3 DNA: TGCAGCGTTCATGGACAGGGGGCGGTTTCGGCTTTCTTT. It yields the protein CSVHGQGAVSAFF.

This clone was seen just once. This chain links TRBV16 with TRBJ2-5; D is ambiguous. V was pared by 0 bases and J by 4 bases, with 12 bases between. This CDR3 is built from 15 residues. Germline CDR1 is KGHSY and CDR2 is FQNENV. This CDR3 is CASSQSGPQRETQYF. The CDR3 DNA sequence: TGTGCCAGCAGCCAATCGGGTCCACAGAGAGAGACCCAGTACTTC.

J is TRBJ1-1 and V is TRBV15, with a weak D call TRBD1 (6 bases). The germline CDR1 and CDR2 sequences are LNHNV and YYDKDF (reference sequence). This CDR3 has 13 residues. Trimming took off 6 bases at V and 3 bases at J, with 11 bases between the two ends. CDR3 in amino acids: CATRGTRYTEAFF. CDR3 sequence (DNA): TGTGCCACCAGGGGGACAAGGTACACTGAAGCTTTCTTT.

The chain combines TRBV7-9 with TRBJ1-2; no clear D gene. Germline V lookup: CDR1 SEHNR, CDR2 FQNEAQ (reference sequence). This CDR3 is 12 amino acids long. V dropped 1 base and J dropped 8 bases, with 8 bases sitting between them. DNA for the CDR3: TGTGCCAGCAGCTTAGGGCAGAGGGGCTACACCTTC. Translated: CASSLGQRGYTF.

The V call is TRBV5-6, the J call TRBJ1-2; D is possibly TRBD1 (5 bases). Trimming removed 4 bases at V and 5 bases at J, with 21 bases between. The CDR3 has 16 amino acids. Germline-derived CDR1 and CDR2 are SGHDT and YYEEEE. In DNA form, the CDR3 reads TGTGCCAGCAGCGCCTCCTACTTGACAGAATATTATGGCTACACCTTC. This sequence encodes CASSASYLTEYYGYTF. The whole variable domain, filled in from reference TRBV5-6 and TRBJ1-2, reads DAGVTQSPTHLIKTRGQQVTLRCSPKSGHDTVSWYQQALGQGPQFIFQYYEEEERQRGNFPDRFSGHQFPNYSSELNVNALLLGDSALYLCASSASYLTEYYGYTFGSGTRLTVV.

The chain recombines TRBV4-3 with TRBJ2-5; 11 nucleotides match TRBD2. The assigned J gene may be wrong: the sequence end matches TRBJ2-7 better. There are 15 residues in the CDR3. Germline V gene lookup returns CDR1 LGHNA and CDR2 YSLEER. CDR3 protein: CASSPLAGGSYEQYF. In nucleotides, the CDR3 is TGCGCCAGCAGCCCCCTAGCGGGGGGTTCCTACGAGCAGTACTTC.

The rearrangement uses TRBV7-9 and TRBJ2-7; tentatively, D is TRBD2 (6 bases). The CDR3 is made up of 14 amino acids. V was trimmed by 1 base and J by 4 bases, leaving 11 bases between them. Germline CDR1 and CDR2: SEHNR and FQNEAQ (reference sequence). CDR3 sequence (DNA): TGTGCCAGCAGCTTAGGAGGTCGGGGGTACGAGCAGTACTTC. Translating gives CASSLGGRGYEQYF.

This clone was picked up a small number of times. The chain combines TRBV7-9 with TRBJ2-2, with D hard to call. CDR3 length equals 10 residues. The ends were cut back, 7 bases at V and 8 bases at J, with 5 bases in the middle. Germline CDR1 is SEHNR and CDR2 is FQNEAQ (reference sequence). The CDR3 region is CASTQGELFF. CDR3 nucleotide sequence: TGTGCCAGCACCCAGGGGGAGCTGTTTTTT.

The chain links TRBV2 to TRBJ1-2, with 9 positions matching TRBD1. The CDR3 runs to 15 residues. Germline V lookup: CDR1 SNHLY, CDR2 FYNNEI. V lost 3 bases, J lost 0 bases, and 2 bases stayed unmatched. The CDR3 protein is CASSDWDRANYGYTF. DNA of the CDR3: TGTGCCAGCAGTGACTGGGACAGGGCTAACTATGGCTACACCTTC.

CDR3 sequence (DNA): TGTGCCATCAGTGAGGGGACAGGGGGCGTCTCCTACGAGCAGTACTTC. Translating gives CAISEGTGGVSYEQYF. This chain connects TRBV10-3 to TRBJ2-5; 12 nucleotides align to TRBD1. The J call is in doubt because the DNA end fits TRBJ2-7 better. Germline V lookup: CDR1 ENHRY, CDR2 SYGVKD. The CDR3 is made up of 16 amino acids.

The chain links TRBV6-6 to TRBJ2-2, with D unresolved. Looked up from germline, CDR1 is MNHNY and CDR2 is SVGAGI (reference sequence). V lost 8 bases, J lost 0 bases, and 7 bases lay in between. The CDR3 extends over 13 amino acids. CDR3 bases: TGTGCCAGCCCGTCCGCGAACACCGGGGAGCTGTTTTTT. Residues: CASPSANTGELFF.

Points on this clone: An end of the junction does not agree with germline; a read error may underlie this. This sequence joins TRBV27 and TRBJ1-4; 7 nucleotides match TRBD1. There are 13 residues in the CDR3. Germline CDR1 MNHEY, CDR2 SMNVEV (reference sequence). The CDR3 spells CASSSRDRASFVF. The CDR3 region has the DNA TGTGCCAGCAGTTCTAGAGACAGGGCCTCCTTTGTTTTT.